This is a list of T cell receptor beta chains from one sample in a study of T cell responses to AZD1222 COVID-19 vaccine. The assay was immunoSEQ multiplex PCR, and TCRdb's table has in-frame clones only and misses some. The sample holds about 190,000 clones; just over 90% are singletons and the top ten take approximately 0.98%. This specimen was peripheral blood, taken on day 0 of AZD1222 vaccination. The receptor source for this set is an adult in good health. CDR3s include the opening cysteine and the closing phenylalanine or tryptophan. A D gene is named only where the DNA matches it firmly. Clone size is not always given. Where it is, it says once, few, many or a class for expanded clones.

V	J	size	D	DNA	CDR3
TRBV6-1	TRBJ1-2	.	.	TGTGCCAGCAGTGAACCCTATGGCTACACCTTC	CASSEPYGYTF
TRBV9	TRBJ1-2	.	.	TGTGCCAGCAGCGTAGGAATTGAACAGACCTTC	CASSVGIEQTF
TRBV25-1	TRBJ1-3	.	.	TGTGCCAGCAGTGAAGGGACGTTGGCTGGAAACACCATATATTTT	CASSEGTLAGNTIYF
TRBV5-6	TRBJ2-5	.	TRBD2	TGTGCCAGCAGCTCTGGGACTAGCGGGGCAGAGACCCAGTACTTC	CASSSGTSGAETQYF
TRBV5-6	TRBJ1-2	.	.	TGTGCCAGCAGCCCTGACAGGACTAATAACTATGGCTACACCTTC	CASSPDRTNNYGYTF
TRBV7-9	TRBJ1-5	.	.	TGTGCCAGCAGCTTAGTCCAGGGAGCGCGGGGCAATCAGCCCCAGCATTTT	CASSLVQGARGNQPQHF
TRBV6-5	TRBJ2-7	.	.	TGTGCCAGCAGTTACGGGGAGCCCAGCTCCTACGAGCAGTACTTC	CASSYGEPSSYEQYF
TRBV5-3	TRBJ1-1	.	TRBD1	TGTGCCAGAAGCCAAAAAGCCGGGACAGGGGGCGCGGGAACTGAAGCTTTCTTT	CARSQKAGTGGAGTEAFF
TRBV28	TRBJ1-6	.	.	TGTGCCAGCAGTTTATTACGGGCAGGGATCGGTTGGTCACCCCTCCACTTT	CASSLLRAGIGWSPLHF
TRBV29-1	TRBJ2-7	once	.	TGCAGCGTTGAAGTGGCGGGGCCATACGAGCAGTACTTC	CSVEVAGPYEQYF
TRBV3-1/TRBV3-2	TRBJ1-1	.	.	TGTGCCAGCAGGAGGGACACATGGGACACTGAAGCTTTCTTT	CASRRDTWDTEAFF
TRBV18	TRBJ2-7	.	.	TGTGCCAGCTCACTCAAGTTTTTGGACAGCAAATTCTATCAATCCTACGAGCAGTACTTC	CASSLKFLDSKFYQSYEQYF
TRBV7-2	TRBJ1-6	.	.	TGTGCCAGCAGCCGTGGAAGTTCACCCCTCCACTTT	CASSRGSSPLHF
TRBV6-5	TRBJ1-1	.	TRBD1	TGTGCCAGCAACCCAGGGGGTGTATCTGAAGCTTTCTTT	CASNPGGVSEAFF
TRBV7-9	TRBJ2-4	.	TRBD1	TGTGCCAGCATTGGAGGACAGGGCTACATTCAGTACTTC	CASIGGQGYIQYF
TRBV10-3	TRBJ1-1	.	TRBD1	TGTGCCATCAGTGAGTCGATAGAGAGGGGGCAATCTGGTGAAGCTTTCTTT	CAISESIERGQSGEAFF
TRBV7-9	TRBJ2-7	.	TRBD2	TGTGCCAGCAGCCGGACTAGCGGGAGCTCCTACGAGCAGTACTTC	CASSRTSGSSYEQYF
TRBV5-1	TRBJ1-2	.	TRBD1	TGCGCCAGCAGCCCGGGACAGATTATGGTCGGCTACACCTTC	CASSPGQIMVGYTF
TRBV11-2	TRBJ2-3	.	TRBD1	TGTGCCAGCAGGCGCAACAGGGGCCCAGATACGCAGTATTTT	CASRRNRGPDTQYF
TRBV18	TRBJ1-3	few	.	TGTGCCAGCGGGGACCGGGACGGCGGAAACACCATATATTTT	CASGDRDGGNTIYF
TRBV19	TRBJ2-5	once	TRBD2	TGTGCCAGTAGTCTCCGCGGGGGGACCCAAGAGACCCAGTACTTC	CASSLRGGTQETQYF
TRBV12-5	TRBJ1-1	.	.	TGTGCTAGTGGTATCGGGACAAGCACTGAAGCTTTCTTT	CASGIGTSTEAFF
TRBV7-6	TRBJ1-1	few	TRBD1	TGTGCCAGCAGCTTACTCCCGGGACAGGGGGATTGGAATGAAGCTTTCTTT	CASSLLPGQGDWNEAFF
TRBV29-1	TRBJ2-7	.	TRBD1	TGCAGCGGGGGACAGGGCCGGTACGAGCAGTACTTC	CSGGQGRYEQYF
TRBV10-3	TRBJ2-7	.	.	TGTGCCATCAGTGTAGAGAGTCGTAGCTCCTACGAGCAGTACTTC	CAISVESRSSYEQYF
TRBV6-5	TRBJ1-5	.	.	TGTGCCAGCACCCTTTCCGGGACGACTCAGGGGCATTTT	CASTLSGTTQGHF
TRBV5-6	TRBJ1-2	.	TRBD1	TGTGCCAGCAGCCCGGACAGGGGGTGGGCCTCGTATGGCTACACCTTC	CASSPDRGWASYGYTF
TRBV19	TRBJ1-5	.	.	TGTGCCAGTAGTATGGGAGGCAATCAGCCCCAGCATTTT	CASSMGGNQPQHF
TRBV5-1	TRBJ2-2	.	.	TGCGCCAGCAGCGAGGCAGGGGGGATTTCCACCGGGGAGCTGTTTTTT	CASSEAGGISTGELFF
TRBV18	TRBJ2-7	.	.	TGTGCCAGCTCACCACCGGGGGACACCCCGCACGAGCAGTACTTC	CASSPPGDTPHEQYF